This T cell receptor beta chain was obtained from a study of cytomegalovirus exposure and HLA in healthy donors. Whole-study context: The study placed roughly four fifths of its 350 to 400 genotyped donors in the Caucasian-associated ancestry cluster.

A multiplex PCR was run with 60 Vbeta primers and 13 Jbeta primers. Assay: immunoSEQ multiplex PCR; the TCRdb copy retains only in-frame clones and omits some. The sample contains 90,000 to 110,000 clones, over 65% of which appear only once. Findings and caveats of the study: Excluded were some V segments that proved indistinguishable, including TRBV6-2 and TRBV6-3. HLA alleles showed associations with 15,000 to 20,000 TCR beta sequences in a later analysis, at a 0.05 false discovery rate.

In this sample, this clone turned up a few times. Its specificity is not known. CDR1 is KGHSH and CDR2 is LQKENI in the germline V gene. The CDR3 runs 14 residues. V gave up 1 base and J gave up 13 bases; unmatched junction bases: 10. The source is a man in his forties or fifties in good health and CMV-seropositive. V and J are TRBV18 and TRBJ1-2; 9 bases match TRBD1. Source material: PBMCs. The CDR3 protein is CASSPRQGDYGGTF. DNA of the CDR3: TGTGCCAGCTCACCACGACAGGGGGATTATGGGGGCACCTTC. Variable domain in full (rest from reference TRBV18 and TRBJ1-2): NAGVMQNPRHLVRRRGQEARLRCSPMKGHSHVYWYRQLPEEGLKFMVYLQKENIIDESGMPKERFSAEFPKEGPSILRIQQVVRGDSAAYFCASSPRQGDYGGTFGSGTRLTVV.